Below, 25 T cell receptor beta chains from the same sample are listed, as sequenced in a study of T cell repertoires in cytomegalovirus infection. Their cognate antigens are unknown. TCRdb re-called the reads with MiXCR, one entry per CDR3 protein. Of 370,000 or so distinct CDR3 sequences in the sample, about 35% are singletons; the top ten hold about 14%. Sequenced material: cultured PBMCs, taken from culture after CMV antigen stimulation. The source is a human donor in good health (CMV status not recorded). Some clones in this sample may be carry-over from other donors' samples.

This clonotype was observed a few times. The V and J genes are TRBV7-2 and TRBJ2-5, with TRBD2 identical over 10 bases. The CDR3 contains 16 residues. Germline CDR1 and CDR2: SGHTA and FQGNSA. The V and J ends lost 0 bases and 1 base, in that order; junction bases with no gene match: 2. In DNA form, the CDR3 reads TGTGCCAGCAGCTTAGCTCCTAGCGGGGGCCAAGAGACCCAGTACTTC. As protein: CASSLAPSGGQETQYF.

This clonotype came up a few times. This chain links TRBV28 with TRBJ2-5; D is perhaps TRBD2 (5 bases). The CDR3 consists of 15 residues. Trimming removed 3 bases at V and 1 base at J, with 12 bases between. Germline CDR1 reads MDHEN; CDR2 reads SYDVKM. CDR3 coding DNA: TGTGCCAGCAGTTTTGGAGGTGAAGCCCAAGAGACCCAGTACTTC. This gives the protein CASSFGGEAQETQYF.

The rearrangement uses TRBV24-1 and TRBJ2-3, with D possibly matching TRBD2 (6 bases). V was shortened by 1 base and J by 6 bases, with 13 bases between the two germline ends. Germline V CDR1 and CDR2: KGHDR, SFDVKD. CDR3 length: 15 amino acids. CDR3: CATSDLTGAGDTQYF. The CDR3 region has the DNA TGTGCCACCAGTGATTTAACGGGAGCGGGTGATACGCAGTATTTT.

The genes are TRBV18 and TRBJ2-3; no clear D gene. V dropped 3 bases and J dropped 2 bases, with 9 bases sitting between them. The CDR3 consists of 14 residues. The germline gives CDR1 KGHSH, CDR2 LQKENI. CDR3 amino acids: CASSPGGYTDTQYF. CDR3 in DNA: TGTGCCAGCTCACCGGGCGGATACACAGATACGCAGTATTTT.

The CDR3 bases are TGTGCCAGCAACCTAGGCACAGATACGCAGTATTTT. This codes for CASNLGTDTQYF. This chain connects TRBV28 to TRBJ2-3, with no clear D. Trimming cost V 7 bases and J 1 base, with 6 bases left between them. CDR3 length: 12 residues. CDR1 is MDHEN and CDR2 is SYDVKM in the germline V gene.

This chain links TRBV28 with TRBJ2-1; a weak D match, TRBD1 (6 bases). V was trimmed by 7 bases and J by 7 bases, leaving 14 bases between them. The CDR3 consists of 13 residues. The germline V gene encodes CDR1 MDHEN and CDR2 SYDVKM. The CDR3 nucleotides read TGTGCCAGCAAGGAACAGGGAAGTAATGAGCAGTTCTTC. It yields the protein CASKEQGSNEQFF.

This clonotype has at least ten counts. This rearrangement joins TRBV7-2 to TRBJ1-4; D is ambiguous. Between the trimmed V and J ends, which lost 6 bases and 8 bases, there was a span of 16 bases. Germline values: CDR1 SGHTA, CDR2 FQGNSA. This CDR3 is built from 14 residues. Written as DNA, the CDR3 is TGTGCCAGCAGTGTACTCCGGGGAGGAGAAAAACTGTTTTTT. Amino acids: CASSVLRGGEKLFF.

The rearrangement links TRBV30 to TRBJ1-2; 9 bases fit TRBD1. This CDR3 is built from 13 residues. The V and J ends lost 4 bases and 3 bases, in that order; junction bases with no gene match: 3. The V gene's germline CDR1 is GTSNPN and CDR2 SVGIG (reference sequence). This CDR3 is CAWNRGLDYGYTF. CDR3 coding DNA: TGTGCCTGGAACAGGGGGCTGGACTATGGCTACACCTTC.

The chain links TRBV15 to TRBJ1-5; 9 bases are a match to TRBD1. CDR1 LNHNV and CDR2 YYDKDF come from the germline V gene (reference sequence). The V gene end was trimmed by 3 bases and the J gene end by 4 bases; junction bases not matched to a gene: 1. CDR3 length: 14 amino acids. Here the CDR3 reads CATSSDRGNQPQHF. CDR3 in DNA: TGTGCCACCAGCAGTGACAGGGGGAATCAGCCCCAGCATTTT.

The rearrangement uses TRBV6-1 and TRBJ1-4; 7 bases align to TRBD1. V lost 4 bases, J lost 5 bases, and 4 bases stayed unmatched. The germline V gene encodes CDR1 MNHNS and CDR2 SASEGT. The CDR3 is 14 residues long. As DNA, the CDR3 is TGTGCCAGCAGTGCCGGGACAGAGAATGAAAAACTGTTTTTT. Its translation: CASSAGTENEKLFF.

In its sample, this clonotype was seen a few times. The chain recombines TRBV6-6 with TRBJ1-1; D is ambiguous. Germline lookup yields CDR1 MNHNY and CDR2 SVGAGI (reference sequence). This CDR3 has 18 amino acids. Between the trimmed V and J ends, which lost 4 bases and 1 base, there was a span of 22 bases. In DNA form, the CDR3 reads TGTGCCAGCAGTTGGGCCCCCACCGCGAGAGGAAGGAACACTGAAGCTTTCTTT. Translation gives CASSWAPTARGRNTEAFF.

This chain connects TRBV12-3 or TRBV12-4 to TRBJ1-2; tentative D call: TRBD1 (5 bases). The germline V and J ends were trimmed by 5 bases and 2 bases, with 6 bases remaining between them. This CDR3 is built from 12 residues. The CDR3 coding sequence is TGTGCCAGCAGTGGACAAAACTATGGCTACACCTTC. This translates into CASSGQNYGYTF.

The CDR3 spells CASSPIGGANVLTF. The CDR3 DNA is TGCGCCAGCAGCCCAATTGGCGGGGCCAACGTCCTGACTTTC. The chain employs TRBV4-3 and TRBJ2-6; D is unresolved. Germline V gene data show CDR1 as LGHNA and CDR2 as YSLEER. Trimming removed 4 bases from V and 4 bases from J, with 8 bases in between. The CDR3 contains 14 residues.

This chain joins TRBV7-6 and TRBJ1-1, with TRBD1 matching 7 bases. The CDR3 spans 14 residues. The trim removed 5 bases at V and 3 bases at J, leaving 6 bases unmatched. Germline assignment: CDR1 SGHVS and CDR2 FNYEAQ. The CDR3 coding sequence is TGTGCCAGCAGCGACAGGGTTGGGGACACTGAAGCTTTCTTT. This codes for CASSDRVGDTEAFF. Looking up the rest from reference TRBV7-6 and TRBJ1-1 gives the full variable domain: GAGVSQSPRYKVTKRGQDVALRCDPISGHVSLYWYRQALGQGPEFLTYFNYEAQQDKSGLPNDRFSAERPEGSISTLTIQRTEQRDSAMYRCASSDRVGDTEAFFGQGTRLTVV.

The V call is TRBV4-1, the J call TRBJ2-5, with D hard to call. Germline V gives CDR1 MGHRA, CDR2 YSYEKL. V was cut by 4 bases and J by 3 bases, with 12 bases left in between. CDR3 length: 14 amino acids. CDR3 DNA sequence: TGCGCCAGCAGCCGCCAGGTGGTCGAAGAGACCCAGTACTTC. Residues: CASSRQVVEETQYF.

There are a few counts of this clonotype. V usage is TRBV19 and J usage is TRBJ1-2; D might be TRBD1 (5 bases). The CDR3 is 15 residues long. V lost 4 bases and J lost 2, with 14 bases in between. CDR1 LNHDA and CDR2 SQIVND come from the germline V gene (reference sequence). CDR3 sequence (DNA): TGTGCCAGTAGTACGGGTGGGGGGAGAAACTATGGCTACACCTTC. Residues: CASSTGGGRNYGYTF. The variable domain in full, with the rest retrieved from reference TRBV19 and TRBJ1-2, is DGGITQSPKYLFRKEGQNVTLSCEQNLNHDAMYWYRQDPGQGLRLIYYSQIVNDFQKGDIAEGYSVSREKKESFPLTVTSAQKNPTAFYLCASSTGGGRNYGYTFGSGTRLTVV.

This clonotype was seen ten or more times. CDR3: CASSTRTSGSYEQYF. As DNA, the CDR3 is TGTGCCAGCAGTACCCGGACTAGCGGGAGTTACGAGCAGTACTTC. V usage is TRBV6-1 and J usage is TRBJ2-7; 13 positions match TRBD2. This CDR3 comprises 15 residues. From germline, CDR1 is MNHNS and CDR2 SASEGT. With 5 bases clipped from V and 4 bases from J, the junction kept 5 bases outside the gene matches.

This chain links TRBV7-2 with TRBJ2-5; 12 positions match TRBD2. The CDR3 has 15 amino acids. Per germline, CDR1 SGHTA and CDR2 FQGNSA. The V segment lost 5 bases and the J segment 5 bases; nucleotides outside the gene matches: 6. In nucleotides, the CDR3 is TGTGCCAGCAGCCCCCTAGCGGGAGGGAGGGAGACCCAGTACTTC. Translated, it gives CASSPLAGGRETQYF. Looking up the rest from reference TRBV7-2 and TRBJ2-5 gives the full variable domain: GAGVSQSPSNKVTEKGKDVELRCDPISGHTALYWYRQSLGQGLEFLIYFQGNSAPDKSGLPSDRFSAERTGGSVSTLTIQRTQQEDSAVYLCASSPLAGGRETQYFGPGTRLLVL.

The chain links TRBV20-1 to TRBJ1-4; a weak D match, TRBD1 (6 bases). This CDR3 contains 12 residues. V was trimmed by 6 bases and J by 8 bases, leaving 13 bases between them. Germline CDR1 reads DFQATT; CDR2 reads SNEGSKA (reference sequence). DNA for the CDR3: TGCAGTGCGAGGGGGGGCGGGGAAAAACTGTTTTTT. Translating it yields CSARGGGEKLFF.

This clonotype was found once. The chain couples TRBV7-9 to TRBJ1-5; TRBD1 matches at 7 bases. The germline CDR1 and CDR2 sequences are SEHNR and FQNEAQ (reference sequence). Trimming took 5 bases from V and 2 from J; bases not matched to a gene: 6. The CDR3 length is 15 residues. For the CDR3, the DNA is TGTGCCAGCAGCCCGACAGGGTCCGGCAATCAGCCCCAGCATTTT. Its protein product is CASSPTGSGNQPQHF. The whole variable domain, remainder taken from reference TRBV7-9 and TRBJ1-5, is DTGVSQNPRHKITKRGQNVTFRCDPISEHNRLYWYRQTLGQGPEFLTYFQNEAQLEKSRLLSDRFSAERPKGSFSTLEIQRTEQGDSAMYLCASSPTGSGNQPQHFGDGTRLSIL.

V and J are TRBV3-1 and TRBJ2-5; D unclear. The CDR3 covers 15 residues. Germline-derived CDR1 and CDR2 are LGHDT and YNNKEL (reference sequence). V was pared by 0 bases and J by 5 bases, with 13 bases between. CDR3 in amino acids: CASSQDVQVMETQYF. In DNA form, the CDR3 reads TGTGCCAGCAGCCAAGACGTGCAGGTGATGGAGACCCAGTACTTC.

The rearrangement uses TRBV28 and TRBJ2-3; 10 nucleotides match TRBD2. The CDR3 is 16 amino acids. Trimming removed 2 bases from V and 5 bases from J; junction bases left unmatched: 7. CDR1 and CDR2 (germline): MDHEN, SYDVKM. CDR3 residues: CASSLRLAGVGDTQYF. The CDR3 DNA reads TGTGCCAGCAGTTTAAGGCTAGCGGGAGTGGGAGATACGCAGTATTTT.

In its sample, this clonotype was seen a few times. The CDR3 region is CASSTQQGAEETQYF. The CDR3 bases are TGTGCCAGCAGTACCCAACAGGGGGCTGAGGAGACCCAGTACTTC. This chain uses TRBV28 with TRBJ2-5, with TRBD1 matching 9 bases. This CDR3 has 15 residues. J lost 5 bases, V lost 5 bases, and 9 bases had no gene match. From germline, CDR1 is MDHEN and CDR2 SYDVKM.

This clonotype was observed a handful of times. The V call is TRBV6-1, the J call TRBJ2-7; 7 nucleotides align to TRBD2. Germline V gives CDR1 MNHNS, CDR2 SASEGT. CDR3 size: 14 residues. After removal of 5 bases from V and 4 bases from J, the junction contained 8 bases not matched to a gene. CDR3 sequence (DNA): TGTGCCAGCAGTTACGGGGCGGGAGCATACGAGCAGTACGTC. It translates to CASSYGAGAYEQYV.

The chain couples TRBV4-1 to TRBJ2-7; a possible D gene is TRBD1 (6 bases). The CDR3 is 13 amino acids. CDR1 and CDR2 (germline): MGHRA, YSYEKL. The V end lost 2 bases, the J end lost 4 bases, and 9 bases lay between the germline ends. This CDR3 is CASSQPTGYEQYF. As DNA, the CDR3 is TGCGCCAGCAGCCAACCCACAGGGTACGAGCAGTACTTC.